This TCR beta chain comes out of a study of T cell responses to AZD1222 COVID-19 vaccine. Study-level results: Among those given AZD1222, only five or six were seropositive at baseline.

This clone was seen a handful of times. Its antigen is not known. Only in-frame clones appear in the TCRdb table, and some are missing; sequencing was by immunoSEQ multiplex PCR. The table records roughly 120,000 clones, about 85% of them present only once. The sequenced sample was peripheral blood, obtained on day 0 of AZD1222 vaccination. The receptor comes from an adult in good health.

For the CDR3, the DNA is TGTGCCAGCAGTTTAGGACAGGGGGCAGGACAGCCCCAGCATTTT. It codes for CASSLGQGAGQPQHF. This chain uses TRBV28 with TRBJ1-5; 11 bases line up with TRBD1. The trim removed 2 bases at V and 7 bases at J, leaving 4 bases unmatched. Germline assignment: CDR1 MDHEN and CDR2 SYDVKM. The CDR3 has 15 amino acids.